One sample yielded the 21 T cell receptor beta chains listed below, sequenced in a study of T cell repertoires in ileal Crohn's disease. Using immunoSEQ multiplex PCR, the repertoire was profiled, and TCRdb retains in-frame clones only, with some absent. The sample lists about 59,000 clones, roughly nine tenths occurring once. The time point: neoterminal ileum biopsy at postoperative endoscopy, about 6 months after surgery. Sample: ileal tissue. These receptors were collected from an adult with Crohn's disease.

V and J are TRBV2 and TRBJ2-1; TRBD1 might be the D (6 bases). Germline V lookup: CDR1 SNHLY, CDR2 FYNNEI. Trimming cost V 6 bases and J 14 bases, with 14 bases left between them. The CDR3 consists of 11 residues. The CDR3 sequence is CASSVDRGEFF. CDR3 nucleotide sequence: TGTGCCAGCAGCGTGGACAGAGGGGAGTTCTTC.

The chain employs TRBV11-3 and TRBJ1-4; 10 bases fit TRBD1. Germline V gene lookup returns CDR1 SGHNT and CDR2 YENEEA. The CDR3 has 15 amino acids. V dropped 4 bases and J dropped 7; count of bases not matched to a gene: 6. The CDR3 reads CASSSVTGGFEKLFF. DNA of the CDR3: TGTGCCAGCAGCTCTGTGACAGGGGGCTTTGAAAAACTGTTTTTT.

The CDR3 DNA is TGTGCCAGCAGCTTAGGCGGTCTTTGGGAAAAACTGTTTTTT. Residues: CASSLGGLWEKLFF. This chain uses TRBV7-9 with TRBJ1-4; D not resolved. The CDR3 is 14 amino acids. Germline V lookup: CDR1 SEHNR, CDR2 FQNEAQ (reference sequence). V was trimmed by 1 base and J by 8 bases, leaving 11 bases between them.

V gene TRBV11-3 combines with J gene TRBJ2-2, with TRBD1 identical over 10 bases. J gave up 6 bases and V 1 base, and 2 bases lay outside the gene matches. Germline CDR1 reads SGHNT; CDR2 reads YENEEA. The CDR3 is made up of 15 amino acids. CDR3: CASSLVGTGAGELFF. The CDR3 DNA follows: TGTGCCAGCAGCTTAGTAGGGACAGGGGCCGGGGAGCTGTTTTTT.

The chain combines TRBV5-1 with TRBJ2-1; 8 bases line up with TRBD2. After removal of 7 bases from V and 5 bases from J, the junction contained 11 bases not matched to a gene. This CDR3 spans 15 amino acids. The germline gives CDR1 SGHRS, CDR2 YFSETQ. The CDR3 region is CASREGAGGNNEQFF. Here the CDR3 DNA reads TGCGCCAGCCGCGAAGGTGCGGGGGGAAACAATGAGCAGTTCTTC.

The sample holds a few counts of this clone. The J gene is TRBJ1-2, the V gene TRBV18, with D maybe TRBD1 (5 bases). V dropped 1 base and J dropped 4 bases, with 10 bases sitting between them. The germline gives CDR1 KGHSH, CDR2 LQKENI. The CDR3 has 14 residues. The chain's CDR3 is CASSPLGEGYGYTF. The CDR3 DNA reads as TGTGCCAGCTCACCACTGGGGGAGGGCTATGGCTACACCTTC. The full variable domain, completed using reference TRBV18 and TRBJ1-2, is NAGVMQNPRHLVRRRGQEARLRCSPMKGHSHVYWYRQLPEEGLKFMVYLQKENIIDESGMPKERFSAEFPKEGPSILRIQQVVRGDSAAYFCASSPLGEGYGYTFGSGTRLTVV.

This clone appeared once. The chain combines TRBV28 with TRBJ1-5, with TRBD1 as a possible D gene (5 bases). The germline V gene has CDR1 MDHEN and CDR2 SYDVKM. The length of the CDR3 is 16 residues. Trimming shortened V by 3 bases and J by 0 bases, and 12 bases separated the two germline ends. The CDR3 spells CASSFEVRDSNQPQHF. The CDR3 coding sequence is TGTGCCAGCAGTTTTGAGGTCAGGGATAGCAATCAGCCCCAGCATTTT.

Here the CDR3 DNA reads TGTGCCAGCAGAACCAGGGTACAGCCCCAGCATTTT. Residues: CASRTRVQPQHF. V gene TRBV28 combines with J gene TRBJ1-5, with D perhaps TRBD1 (5 bases). Trimming removed 6 bases from V and 7 bases from J, with 10 bases in between. Germline V gives CDR1 MDHEN, CDR2 SYDVKM. CDR3 length equals 12 residues.

This chain connects TRBV27 to TRBJ1-2; D ambiguous. Germline V gene sequence: CDR1 MNHEY, CDR2 SMNVEV (reference sequence). The CDR3 totals 13 residues. Trimming pared 2 bases from V and 5 bases from J, leaving 9 bases between. As DNA, the CDR3 is TGTGCCAGCAGTTTACCGGGGTGGTATGGCTACACCTTC. It is translated as CASSLPGWYGYTF.

This clone was found once. This chain connects TRBV5-1 to TRBJ2-7, with TRBD1 identical over 12 bases. Trimming removed 3 bases from V and 7 bases from J; junction bases left unmatched: 5. Per germline, CDR1 SGHRS and CDR2 YFSETQ. The CDR3 loop spans 14 amino acids. The CDR3 bases are TGCGCCAGCAGCTCCGGGACAGGGGGCGGAGAGCAGTACTTC. This sequence encodes CASSSGTGGGEQYF.

The chain combines TRBV4-1 with TRBJ1-1; D is unclear. Trimming removed 1 base from V and 1 base from J, with 13 bases in between. Germline V gene lookup returns CDR1 MGHRA and CDR2 YSYEKL. The CDR3 spans 16 residues. CDR3 in DNA: TGCGCCAGCAGCCAAGCTCTCAGTTCCGCGAACACTGAAGCTTTCTTT. Residues: CASSQALSSANTEAFF.

The chain joins TRBV14 to TRBJ2-5; D possibly corresponds to TRBD2 (5 bases). This CDR3 is built from 15 residues. Trimming left V 4 bases short and J 4 bases short, with 16 bases between. CDR1 SGHDN and CDR2 FVKESK come from the germline V gene. CDR3 residues: CASSRRMGSGETQYF. The CDR3 nucleotides read TGTGCCAGCAGCCGAAGGATGGGCAGCGGAGAGACCCAGTACTTC.

J is TRBJ1-5 and V is TRBV10-3; D gene unclear. There are 14 residues in the CDR3. Trimming took 2 bases from V and 3 from J, leaving 8 bases between them. CDR1 and CDR2 from the germline V gene are ENHRY and SYGVKD. The CDR3 region has the DNA TGTGCCATCAGTGAGCTACAGCTCAATCAGCCCCAGCATTTT. Encoded protein: CAISELQLNQPQHF.

The chain recombines TRBV2 with TRBJ1-2; no clear D. Germline V gives CDR1 SNHLY, CDR2 FYNNEI. V dropped 4 bases and J dropped 6 bases, with 24 bases sitting between them. The CDR3 has 17 residues. The CDR3, as DNA: TGTGCCAGCAGTGGTCGACTCTCAGGACTCATACCCGATGGCTACACCTTC. It translates to CASSGRLSGLIPDGYTF.

The genes are TRBV11-3 and TRBJ1-1; no clear D. The V end lost 2 bases, the J end lost 5 bases, and 9 bases lay between the germline ends. CDR1 is SGHNT and CDR2 is YENEEA in the germline V gene. The CDR3 extends over 13 amino acids. The CDR3: CASSLRLGTEAFF. The CDR3 DNA follows: TGTGCCAGCAGCTTACGTCTAGGAACTGAAGCTTTCTTT.

This clone was seen only once. The CDR3 spells CASRWFAGAISGYTF. The CDR3 DNA reads TGTGCCAGCAGGTGGTTCGCGGGGGCTATTAGTGGCTACACCTTC. The chain employs TRBV28 and TRBJ1-2; D perhaps matches TRBD1 (6 bases). V was pared by 6 bases and J by 7 bases, with 21 bases between. Germline values: CDR1 MDHEN, CDR2 SYDVKM. CDR3 length: 15 amino acids.

V is TRBV2 and J is TRBJ1-2; 7 positions agree with TRBD1. Per the germline V gene, CDR1 is SNHLY and CDR2 is FYNNEI. This CDR3 is 14 amino acids long. Losses at the gene ends were 6 bases for V and 5 bases for J; bases not matched to a gene: 9. The CDR3 spells CASRPGQSVYGYTF. The CDR3 bases are TGTGCCAGCAGACCGGGACAGTCGGTTTATGGCTACACCTTC. The variable domain in full, completed from reference TRBV2 and TRBJ1-2, reads EPEVTQTPSHQVTQMGQEVILRCVPISNHLYFYWYRQILGQKVEFLVSFYNNEISEKSEIFDDQFSVERPDGSNFTLKIRSTKLEDSAMYFCASRPGQSVYGYTFGSGTRLTVV.

V is TRBV29-1 and J is TRBJ1-2; D gene uncertain. The CDR3 runs 12 residues. Trimming removed 4 bases from V and 4 bases from J, with 10 bases in between. The germline CDR1 and CDR2 sequences are SQVTM and ANQGSEA. CDR3 sequence: CSVGEYSYGYTF. CDR3 nucleotide sequence: TGCAGCGTTGGTGAATACTCCTATGGCTACACCTTC.

The chain recombines TRBV13 with TRBJ1-6; a possible D gene is TRBD1 (6 bases). V was shortened by 4 bases and J by 6 bases, with 10 bases between the two germline ends. The CDR3 extends over 14 amino acids. Looked up from germline, CDR1 is PRHDT and CDR2 is FYEKMQ (reference sequence). CDR3 region: CASSSRGSNSPLHF. The DNA for the CDR3 is TGTGCCAGCAGCTCTAGGGGGTCTAATTCACCCCTCCACTTT. The full variable domain, in which reference TRBV13 and TRBJ1-6 provide the parts outside the CDR3, is AAGVIQSPRHLIKEKRETATLKCYPIPRHDTVYWYQQGPGQDPQFLISFYEKMQSDKGSIPDRFSAQQFSDYHSELNMSSLELGDSALYFCASSSRGSNSPLHFGNGTRLTVT.

The V gene is TRBV6-6, the J gene TRBJ2-7; 11 nucleotides align to TRBD1. The trim removed 2 bases at V and 6 bases at J, leaving 3 bases unmatched. Germline V CDR1 and CDR2: MNHNY, SVGAGI (reference sequence). The CDR3 loop spans 14 amino acids. The CDR3 nucleotides are TGTGCCAGCAGTTACGGGGGACAGGGGGGCGAGCAGTACGTC. This codes for CASSYGGQGGEQYV.

The chain uses TRBV5-1 and TRBJ2-2, with a tentative D call TRBD2 (5 bases). Trimming pared 4 bases from V and 1 base from J, leaving 8 bases between. The CDR3 is 14 residues long. The germline V gene has CDR1 SGHRS and CDR2 YFSETQ. The CDR3 coding sequence is TGCGCCAGCAGCGGGGAGTGGAACACCGGGGAGCTGTTTTTT. Encoded protein: CASSGEWNTGELFF.